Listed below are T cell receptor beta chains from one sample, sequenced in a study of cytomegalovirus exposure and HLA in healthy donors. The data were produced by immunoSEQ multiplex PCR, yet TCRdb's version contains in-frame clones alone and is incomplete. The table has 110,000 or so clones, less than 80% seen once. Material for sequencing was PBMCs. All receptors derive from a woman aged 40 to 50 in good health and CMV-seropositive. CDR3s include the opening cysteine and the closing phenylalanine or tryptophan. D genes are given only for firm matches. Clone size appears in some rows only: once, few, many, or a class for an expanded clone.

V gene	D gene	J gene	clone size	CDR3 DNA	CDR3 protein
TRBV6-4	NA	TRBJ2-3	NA	TGTGCCAGCAGTGAAGTTCGAGGCGCAGATACGCAGTATTTT	CASSEVRGADTQYF
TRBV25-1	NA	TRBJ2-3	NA	TGTGCCAGCAGTGAATTCGTGGGAGTCGCAGATACGCAGTATTTT	CASSEFVGVADTQYF
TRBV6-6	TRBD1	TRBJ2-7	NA	TGTGCCAGCAGTTACGGGACAGGGGATGAGCAGTACTTC	CASSYGTGDEQYF
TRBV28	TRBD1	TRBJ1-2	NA	TGTGCCAGCAGTTTAGGCAGGGGGAGGGGCTACACCTTC	CASSLGRGRGYTF
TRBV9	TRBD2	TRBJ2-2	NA	TGTGCCAGCAGCCCCCGGACTAGCACCGGGGAGCTGTTTTTT	CASSPRTSTGELFF
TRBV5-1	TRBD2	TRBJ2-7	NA	TGCGCCAGCAGCCTCTCGACTAGCGGGGGGCCGTCCTACGAGCAGTACTTC	CASSLSTSGGPSYEQYF
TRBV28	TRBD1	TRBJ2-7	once	TGTGCCAGCACCGGGGGACAGGTAACTCACGAGCAGTACTTC	CASTGGQVTHEQYF
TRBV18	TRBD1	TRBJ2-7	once	TGTGCCAGCTCACCCAGACAGGGGGCTGACGAGCAGTACTTC	CASSPRQGADEQYF
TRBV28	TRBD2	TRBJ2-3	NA	TGTGCCAGCAGCCGAGCGGGAAACACAGATACGCAGTATTTT	CASSRAGNTDTQYF
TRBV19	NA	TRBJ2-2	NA	TGTGCCAGTAGTATAGGACCCAAATTCCGAGGCAACACCGGGGAGCTGTTTTTT	CASSIGPKFRGNTGELFF
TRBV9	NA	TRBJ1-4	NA	TGTGCCAGCAGTCAGGGGTCTAATGAAAAACTGTTTTTT	CASSQGSNEKLFF
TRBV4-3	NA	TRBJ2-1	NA	TGCGCCAGCAGCCAAGACCCCCTGGAGCCGTACAATGAGCAGTTCTTC	CASSQDPLEPYNEQFF
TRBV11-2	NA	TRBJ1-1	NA	TGTGCCTCGGCAGGGAACACTGAAGCTTTCTTT	CASAGNTEAFF
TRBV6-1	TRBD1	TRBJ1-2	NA	TGTGCCAGCAGTCAACGACAGGGGGCCGTCTATGGCTACACCTTC	CASSQRQGAVYGYTF
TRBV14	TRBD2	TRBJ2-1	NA	TGTGCCAGCAGCCACCCGTTCCCAATACCGACTAGCGGGAGAGAAGGCTACAATGAGCAGTTCTTC	CASSHPFPIPTSGREGYNEQFF
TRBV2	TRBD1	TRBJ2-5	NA	TGTGCCAGCAGTCGACAGGGGGCGGGGGAGACCCAGTACTTC	CASSRQGAGETQYF
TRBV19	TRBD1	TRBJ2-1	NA	TGTGCCAGTAGTCTCCGGGACAGGGGATTCGGCCATGAGCAGTTCTTC	CASSLRDRGFGHEQFF
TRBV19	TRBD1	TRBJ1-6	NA	TGTGCCGCGGGGACAGGGGGTATCAATTCACCCCTCCACTTT	CAAGTGGINSPLHF
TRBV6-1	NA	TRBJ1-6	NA	TGTGCCAGCAAGTCCAGGGCCGGTAATTCACCCCTCCACTTT	CASKSRAGNSPLHF
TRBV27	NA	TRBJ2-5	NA	NA	CASSFLAGGMGETQYF
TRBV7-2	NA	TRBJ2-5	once	TGTGCCAGCAGCTTAGGGGGGCTAGGCTCAGAGACCCAGTACTTC	CASSLGGLGSETQYF
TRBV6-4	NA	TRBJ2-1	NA	TGTGCCAGCAGCCGCGACTATTCTTTACGCAATGAGCAGTTCTTC	CASSRDYSLRNEQFF
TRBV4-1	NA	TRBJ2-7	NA	TGCGCCAGCAGCCAAGATGAAGACAGGTGGGGATACGAGCAGTACTTC	CASSQDEDRWGYEQYF
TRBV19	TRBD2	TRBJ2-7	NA	TGTGCCAGTAGTATTAGGGCGCGGGGGGACGCCTATGAGCAGTACTTC	CASSIRARGDAYEQYF
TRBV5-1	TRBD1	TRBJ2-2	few	TGCGCCAGCAGCTTGACAGGGGCGAACACCGGGGAGCTGTTTTTT	CASSLTGANTGELFF
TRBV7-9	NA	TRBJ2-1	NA	TGTGCCAGCAGTCCCCGGGGGAGCTCCTACAATGAGCAGTTCTTC	CASSPRGSSYNEQFF
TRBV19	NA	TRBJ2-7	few	TGTGCCAGTAGTATAAGCATCGCCTCCTACGAGCAGTACTTC	CASSISIASYEQYF
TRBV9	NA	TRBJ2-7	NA	TGTGCCAGCAGCGTAGGGGGGGGCACCGAGCAGTACTTC	CASSVGGGTEQYF
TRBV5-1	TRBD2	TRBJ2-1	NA	TGCGCCAGCAGCCAGACTAGCGGGCCACCTAATGAGCAGTTCTTC	CASSQTSGPPNEQFF
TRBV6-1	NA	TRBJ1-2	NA	TGTGCCAGCAGTGAAGAGGAGGGTCCTTATGGCTACACCTTC	CASSEEEGPYGYTF
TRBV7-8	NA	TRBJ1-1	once	TGTGCCAGCAGCCCCGGGAGGCGACAGCTTGAAGCTTTCTTT	CASSPGRRQLEAFF
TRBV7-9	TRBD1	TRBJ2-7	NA	TGTGCCAGCAGCTTCCGGACAGGCCTCTCCTCCTACGAGCAGTACTTC	CASSFRTGLSSYEQYF
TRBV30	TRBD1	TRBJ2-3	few	TGTGCCTGGAGTGGACAGGGTGGGGATACGCAGTATTTT	CAWSGQGGDTQYF
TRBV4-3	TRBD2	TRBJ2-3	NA	TGCGCCAGCAGCCAATCCGGGGGGGGCCTCACAGATACGCAGTATTTT	CASSQSGGGLTDTQYF
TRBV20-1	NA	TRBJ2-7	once	TGCAGTGCTAGCTCCGACAGGACCTACTTC	CSASSDRTYF
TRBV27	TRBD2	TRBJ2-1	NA	TGTGCCAGCAGTTTAGGGACTAGCGGGGGTAACAATGAGCAGTTCTTC	CASSLGTSGGNNEQFF
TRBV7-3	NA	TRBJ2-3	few	TGTGCCAGCAGCTTATATGGGAGGACTAGCACAGATACGCAGTATTTT	CASSLYGRTSTDTQYF
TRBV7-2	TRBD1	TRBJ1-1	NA	TGTGCCAGCAGCCCCGGGACAGGGGTTCACACTGAAGCTTTCTTT	CASSPGTGVHTEAFF
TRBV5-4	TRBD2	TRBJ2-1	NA	TGTGCCAGCAGCTACGCGCTTGGGGGGGGGCAGTTCTTC	CASSYALGGGQFF
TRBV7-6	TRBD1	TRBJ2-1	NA	TGTGCCAGCAGCCCTCTGGACAGGGGGAGACAGTTCTTC	CASSPLDRGRQFF
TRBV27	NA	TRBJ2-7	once	TGTGCCAGCAGTTTAGCCAGCGCCTCCTACGAGCAGTACTTC	CASSLASASYEQYF
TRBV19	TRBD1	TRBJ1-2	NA	TGTGCCAGTAGTATGCGGGACAGGGCTTTCTATGGCTACACCTTC	CASSMRDRAFYGYTF
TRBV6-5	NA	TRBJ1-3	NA	TGTGCCAGCAGCCGGACTGACGGAAACACCATATATTTT	CASSRTDGNTIYF
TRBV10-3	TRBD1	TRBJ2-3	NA	TGTGCCATCACACCGGGACAGGGGACCACAGATACGCAGTATTTT	CAITPGQGTTDTQYF
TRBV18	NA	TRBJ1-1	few	TGTGCCAGCTCACCACTTGAGACAGTGTCTGAAGCTTTCTTT	CASSPLETVSEAFF
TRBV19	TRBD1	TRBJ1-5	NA	TGTGCCAGTAGTATAGGACCAGGGGGCTATCAGCCCCAGCATTTT	CASSIGPGGYQPQHF